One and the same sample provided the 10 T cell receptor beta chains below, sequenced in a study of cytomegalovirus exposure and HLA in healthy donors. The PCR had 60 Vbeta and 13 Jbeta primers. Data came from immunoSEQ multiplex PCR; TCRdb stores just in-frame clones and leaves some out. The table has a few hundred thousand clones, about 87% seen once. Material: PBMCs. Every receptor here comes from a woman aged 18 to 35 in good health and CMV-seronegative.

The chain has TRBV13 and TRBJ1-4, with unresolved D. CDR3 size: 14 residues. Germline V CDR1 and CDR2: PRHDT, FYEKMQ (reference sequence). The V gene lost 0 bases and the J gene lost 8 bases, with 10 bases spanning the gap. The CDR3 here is CASSLGGEGEKLFF. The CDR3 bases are TGTGCCAGCAGCTTAGGGGGTGAGGGCGAAAAACTGTTTTTT. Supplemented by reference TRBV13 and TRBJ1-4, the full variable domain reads AAGVIQSPRHLIKEKRETATLKCYPIPRHDTVYWYQQGPGQDPQFLISFYEKMQSDKGSIPDRFSAQQFSDYHSELNMSSLELGDSALYFCASSLGGEGEKLFFGSGTQLSVL.

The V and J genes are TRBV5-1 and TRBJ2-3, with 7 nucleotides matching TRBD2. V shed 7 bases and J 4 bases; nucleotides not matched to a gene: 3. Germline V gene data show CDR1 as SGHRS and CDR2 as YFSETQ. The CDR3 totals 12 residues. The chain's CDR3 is CASGLVPDTQYF. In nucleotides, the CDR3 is TGCGCCAGCGGACTAGTTCCAGATACGCAGTATTTT.

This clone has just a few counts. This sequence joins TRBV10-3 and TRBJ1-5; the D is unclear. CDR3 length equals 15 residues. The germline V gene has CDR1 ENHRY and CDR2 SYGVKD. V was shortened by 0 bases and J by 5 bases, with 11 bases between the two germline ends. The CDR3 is CAISESRIGDQPQHF. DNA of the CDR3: TGTGCCATCAGTGAGTCTCGTATAGGAGATCAGCCCCAGCATTTT.

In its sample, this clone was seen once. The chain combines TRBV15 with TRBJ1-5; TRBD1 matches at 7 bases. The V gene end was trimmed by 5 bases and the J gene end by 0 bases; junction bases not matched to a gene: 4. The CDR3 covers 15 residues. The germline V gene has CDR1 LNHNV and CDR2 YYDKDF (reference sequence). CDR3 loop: CATSRTGYSNQPQHF. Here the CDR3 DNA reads TGTGCCACCAGCCGGACAGGTTATAGCAATCAGCCCCAGCATTTT.

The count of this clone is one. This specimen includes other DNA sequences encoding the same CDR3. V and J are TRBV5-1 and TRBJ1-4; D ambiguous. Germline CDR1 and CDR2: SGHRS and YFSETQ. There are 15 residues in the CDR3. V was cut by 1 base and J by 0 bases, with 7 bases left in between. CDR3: CASSLMAATNEKLFF. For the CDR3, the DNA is TGCGCCAGCAGCTTGATGGCGGCAACTAATGAAAAACTGTTTTTT.

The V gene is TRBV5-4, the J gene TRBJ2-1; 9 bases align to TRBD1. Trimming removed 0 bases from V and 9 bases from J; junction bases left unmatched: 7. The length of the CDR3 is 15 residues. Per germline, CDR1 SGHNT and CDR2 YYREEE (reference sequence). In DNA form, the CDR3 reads TGTGCCAGCAGCTTGGGCGGACAGGGGTTAACTGAGCAGTTCTTC. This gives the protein CASSLGGQGLTEQFF.

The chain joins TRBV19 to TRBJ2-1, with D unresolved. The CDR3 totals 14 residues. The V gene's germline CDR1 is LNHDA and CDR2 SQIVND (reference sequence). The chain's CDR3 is CATSNVFLYNEQFF. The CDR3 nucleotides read TGTGCTACCAGTAACGTATTTCTCTACAATGAGCAGTTCTTC.

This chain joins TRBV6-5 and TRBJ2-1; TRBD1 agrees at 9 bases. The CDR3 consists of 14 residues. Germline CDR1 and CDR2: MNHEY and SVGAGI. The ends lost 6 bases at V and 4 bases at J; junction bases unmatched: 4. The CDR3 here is CASRGQGGYNEQFF. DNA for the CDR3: TGTGCCAGCAGGGGACAGGGCGGGTACAATGAGCAGTTCTTC.

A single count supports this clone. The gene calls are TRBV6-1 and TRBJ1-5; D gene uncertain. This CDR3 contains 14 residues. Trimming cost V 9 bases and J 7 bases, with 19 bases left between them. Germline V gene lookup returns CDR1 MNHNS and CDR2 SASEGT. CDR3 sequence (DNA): TGTGCCAGGGGGATGTGGAGCGGGAGACAGCCCCAGCATTTT. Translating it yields CARGMWSGRQPQHF.

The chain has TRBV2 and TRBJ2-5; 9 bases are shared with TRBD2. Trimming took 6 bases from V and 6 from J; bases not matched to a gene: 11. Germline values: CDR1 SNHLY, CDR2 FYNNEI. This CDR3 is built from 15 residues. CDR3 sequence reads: CASRPDLLAGKTQYF. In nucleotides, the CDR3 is TGTGCCAGCAGACCCGATTTGCTAGCGGGGAAGACCCAGTACTTC.